This entry features one TCR beta chain sequence. This record belongs to a study of blood T cell repertoires in COVID-19. Looking at the study overall: Collection of acute and convalescent COVID-19 samples took place in the United States, Italy and Spain. T cells, B-cell-depleted T cells, or PBMCs provided the cDNA or gDNA that served as material.

TCRdb's copy holds only in-frame clones and misses some; the assay was immunoSEQ multiplex PCR. Among a few hundred thousand clones listed, about 90% were seen once. The germline gives CDR1 SGHDT, CDR2 YYEEEE. V shed 0 bases and J 3 bases; nucleotides not matched to a gene: 8. The CDR3 extends over 16 amino acids. J is TRBJ2-7 and V is TRBV5-6; 8 bases line up with TRBD1. The sample comprised PBMCs or T cells enriched from blood (not recorded which). This clonotype was sampled from a man aged 35-49 years in a cohort exposed to, infected with or recovered from COVID-19 (not recorded which). Written as DNA, the CDR3 is TGTGCCAGCAGCTTGGCCGGAGGACAGGGATTCTACGAGCAGTACTTC. Encoded protein: CASSLAGGQGFYEQYF.